Listed below are T cell receptor beta chains from one sample, sequenced in a study of graft-versus-host responses after intestinal transplantation. Some clones are missing from TCRdb's copy, which holds only in-frame ones; the method was immunoSEQ multiplex PCR. The sample consists of about 97,000 clones, about 90% of them appearing once. Their antigen targets remain unknown. The starting material was unstimulated CD8+ T cells sorted from spleen or lymph node cells, obtained before transplant. The receptors derive from a human donor who was the organ donor for an intestinal transplant. Each CDR3 is given with its conserved first and last residue. D genes are given only for firm matches. Rows may omit the clone size; those that give it use once, few, many or a size class.

-	-	TRBV9	TRBJ1-1	TGTGCCAGCAGCGCTCTACAGGGTTTGAACACTGAAGCTTTCTTT	CASSALQGLNTEAFF
-	TRBD2	TRBV11-2	TRBJ2-5	TGTGCCAGCAGCTTAGATCTAGCGGGGGGGCAAGAGACCCAGTACTTC	CASSLDLAGGQETQYF
-	TRBD1	TRBV28	TRBJ2-3	TGTGCCAGCAGTCTTCCGGGACAGGGGACATCAGATACGCAGTATTTT	CASSLPGQGTSDTQYF
-	-	TRBV28	TRBJ2-5	TGTGCCAGCAGTGAACCGGGAACACAAGAGACCCAGTACTTC	CASSEPGTQETQYF
-	-	TRBV14	TRBJ2-6	TGTGCCAGCAGCCGAACCCAGGCCTCTGGGGCCAACGTCCTGACTTTC	CASSRTQASGANVLTF
-	-	TRBV5-1	TRBJ2-1	TGCGCCAGCAGCTGGTCTAGCGAAAACAATGAGCAGTTCTTC	CASSWSSENNEQFF
-	TRBD1	TRBV5-4	TRBJ2-7	TGTGCCAGCAGCCGACAGGGGACGGGGGACGAGCAGTACTTC	CASSRQGTGDEQYF
-	TRBD2	TRBV5-6	TRBJ2-5	TGTGCCAGCAGCCAAGGCGGGAGTTATGAGACCCAGTACTTC	CASSQGGSYETQYF
-	-	TRBV28	TRBJ2-7	TGTGCCACCTTATACTCCGGCGAGCAGTACTTC	CATLYSGEQYF
-	-	TRBV5-6	TRBJ1-1	TGTGCCAGCAGCTTGTTTGAGTTCCCCCATGAAGCTTTCTTT	CASSLFEFPHEAFF
-	-	TRBV11-2	TRBJ1-1	TGTGCCAGCAGCTGGGAGGCGTTTCGGGGCACTGAAGCTTTCTTT	CASSWEAFRGTEAFF
-	TRBD2	TRBV7-2	TRBJ2-3	TGTGCCAGCAGCTTCCCGACTAGCGGGGTCCGCACAGATACGCAGTATTTT	CASSFPTSGVRTDTQYF
-	TRBD2	TRBV6-5	TRBJ2-7	TGTGCCAGCAGTTTGGGGGGGGAGCAGTACTTC	CASSLGGEQYF
-	-	TRBV2	TRBJ2-1	TGTGCCACCCTAGGAAATAGACAGGGAGGTTTTGATGAGCAGTTCTTC	CATLGNRQGGFDEQFF
-	TRBD1	TRBV25-1	TRBJ1-1	TGTGCCAGCGCCGAAGAGGGGGCAGGGGCTTTCTTT	CASAEEGAGAFF
-	TRBD2	TRBV29-1	TRBJ2-1	TGCAGCGTTGGGAGCGGGGGAGCCTACAATGAGCAGTTCTTC	CSVGSGGAYNEQFF
-	-	TRBV30	TRBJ2-7	TGTGCCTGGAGGGACACCTCCTTCGAGCAGTACTTC	CAWRDTSFEQYF
once	-	TRBV16	TRBJ2-7	TGTGCCAGCAGCGAAAACCGCGGGGACTCCTACGAGCAGTACTTC	CASSENRGDSYEQYF
-	-	TRBV7-9	TRBJ1-1	TGTGCCAGCAGCCTCGCTTCGGGGGGGAACACTGAAGCTTTCTTT	CASSLASGGNTEAFF
-	-	TRBV10-1	TRBJ2-7	TGCGCCAGCAGTGAATGGAGTAGGGGTCAATACGAGCAGTACTTC	CASSEWSRGQYEQYF
-	TRBD2	TRBV9	TRBJ2-3	TGTGCCAGCAGCGTAGGGTCCGGGTGGGCGGGAGCTAGCACAGATACGCAGTATTTT	CASSVGSGWAGASTDTQYF
-	TRBD2	TRBV19	TRBJ2-1	TGTGCCAGTAGTGTCGGGGGGTTCGCCTACAATGAGCAGTTCTTC	CASSVGGFAYNEQFF
-	-	TRBV29-1	TRBJ2-1	TGCAGCGTTGATCAGTCCGGGGGCAATGAGCAGTTCTTC	CSVDQSGGNEQFF
few	TRBD1	TRBV5-3	TRBJ1-1	TGTGCCAGAAGCAAGAGAATCGACAGGGGAGAGAACACTGAAGCTTTCTTT	CARSKRIDRGENTEAFF
-	-	TRBV9	TRBJ1-2	TGTGCCAGCAGCGTAGGCGTGGTGGGCAGTCTCTATGGCTACACCTTC	CASSVGVVGSLYGYTF
-	-	TRBV10-2	TRBJ1-2	TGCGCCAGCACCCAGGACAGAGGCTATGGCTACACCTTC	CASTQDRGYGYTF
-	-	TRBV7-9	TRBJ2-3	TGTGCCAGCAGCTTATATTCAGGCACAGATACGCAGTATTTT	CASSLYSGTDTQYF
-	-	TRBV28	TRBJ2-1	TGTGCCAGCAGCCCCCCGGACGGGAGTCACTCCTACAATGAGCAGTTCTTC	CASSPPDGSHSYNEQFF
-	-	TRBV30	TRBJ1-3	TGTGCCTGGGAAGGACAGACAACTGGAAACACCATATATTTT	CAWEGQTTGNTIYF
-	-	TRBV29-1	TRBJ2-2	TGCAGCGTTGAAGACCTTTCGGCGGGTAACACCGGGGAGCTGTTTTTT	CSVEDLSAGNTGELFF
few	-	TRBV30	TRBJ1-1	TGTGCCTGCCTCCAGGGGTTGGAAGCTTTCTTT	CACLQGLEAFF
-	TRBD1	TRBV27	TRBJ2-5	TGTGCCAGCAGTTTACTTCCGGGACAGGGAGAAGAGACCCAGTACTTC	CASSLLPGQGEETQYF
-	TRBD2	TRBV4-1	TRBJ2-7	TGCGCCAGCAGCCCGGGGGGCGAGCAGTACTTC	CASSPGGEQYF
-	TRBD1	TRBV12-5	TRBJ2-1	TGTGCTAGTGGTTTTACGAAAGGGGGCCAGGCCTACAATGAGCAGTTCTTC	CASGFTKGGQAYNEQFF
once	-	TRBV29-1	TRBJ2-1	TGCAGCGTTGTAGCGGAGGAGCAGTTCTTC	CSVVAEEQFF
-	-	TRBV7-8	TRBJ2-3	TGTGCCAGCAGCCCAAGGTGGAAGACTAGCACAGATACGCAGTATTTT	CASSPRWKTSTDTQYF
-	-	TRBV6-5	TRBJ2-7	TGTGCCAGCCACGCTTACGGGGAGCCCTACGAGCAGTACTTC	CASHAYGEPYEQYF
-	TRBD1	TRBV13	TRBJ1-1	TGTGCCAGCAGCTTAGGGACAGGGTCCACTGAAGCTTTCTTT	CASSLGTGSTEAFF
-	-	TRBV7-8	TRBJ1-1	TGTGCCAGCAGCCCATTAAGGCGGCTAACTGAAGCTTTCTTT	CASSPLRRLTEAFF
-	TRBD1	TRBV28	TRBJ2-7	TGTGCCAGCAGTACCCCGGACAGGGTGCCCTACGAGCAGTACTTC	CASSTPDRVPYEQYF
-	-	TRBV18	TRBJ1-6	TGTGCCAGCTCCGGGGACACTCAAAGCTCCTATAATTCACCCCTCCACTTT	CASSGDTQSSYNSPLHF
once	TRBD1	TRBV6-1	TRBJ2-7	TGTGCCAGCAAAGAAGCACAACTAGGGGGCGCGGAGGAGCAGTACTTC	CASKEAQLGGAEEQYF
-	TRBD2	TRBV5-5	TRBJ2-7	TGTGCCAGCAGCTTCTTTTTACTAGCGGGAGAGAATTACGAGCAGTACTTC	CASSFFLLAGENYEQYF
once	-	TRBV19	TRBJ2-1	TGTGCCAGTAGTATTGAGGGTTCAAATGAGCAGTTCTTC	CASSIEGSNEQFF
-	TRBD1	TRBV15	TRBJ2-7	TGTGCCACCAGCAGAGGTGGAGTGGGACAGGGATCGGACGAGCAGTACTTC	CATSRGGVGQGSDEQYF
-	-	TRBV7-7	TRBJ2-2	TGTGCTAGCAGCTTAACTCCAAACACCGGGGAGCTGTTTTTT	CASSLTPNTGELFF
-	TRBD2	TRBV27	TRBJ2-6	TGTGCCAGCAGTTGGGGGGGGTCTGGGGCCAACGTCCTGACTTTC	CASSWGGSGANVLTF
-	-	TRBV23-1	TRBJ1-6	TGCGCCAGCAGTCAATCATCCCCCCAGCAGGGTGCTAGAATTAATTCACCCCTCCACTTT	CASSQSSPQQGARINSPLHF
once	TRBD2	TRBV10-3	TRBJ2-2	TGTGCCATCAGGGGAAAAAGTAGCGGGGGGAACACCGGGGAGCTGTTTTTT	CAIRGKSSGGNTGELFF
-	TRBD2	TRBV4-3	TRBJ2-1	TGCGCCAGCAGCCAAGATCCGGGACTAGCGGGGGGATCCTACAATGAGCAGTTCTTC	CASSQDPGLAGGSYNEQFF